This TCR beta chain is from a study of blood T cell repertoires in COVID-19. In the study overall: Acute and convalescent COVID-19 samples came from the United States, Italy and Spain.

Study members were between roughly 18 and 90 years old and lived in 20 to 30 US regions. Participants reported their clinical history, and cohort assignment relied on those reports. Two negative PCRs, clearance, or symptom resolution characterized the recovered Cohort 3 donors. Trimming took 7 bases from V and 2 from J, leaving 11 bases between them. Per the germline V gene, CDR1 is MNHEY and CDR2 is SVGAGI. This CDR3 comprises 13 residues. Sequenced by immunoSEQ multiplex PCR; TCRdb stores in-frame clones only, minus some. The sample lists 150,000 or so clones, approximately 87% occurring once. The receptor was isolated from a woman aged 45-59 years who had recovered from COVID-19. The sequenced sample consisted of PBMCs or T cells enriched from blood (not recorded which). V is TRBV6-5 and J is TRBJ1-1; TRBD1 is a possible D gene (6 bases). Written as DNA, the CDR3 is TGTGCCAGCACCCCGGGACACAACACTGAAGCTTTCTTT. Protein sequence: CASTPGHNTEAFF.